A selection of T cell receptor beta chains follows, all from one sample in a study of cytomegalovirus exposure and HLA in healthy donors. Clones were read by immunoSEQ multiplex PCR, and TCRdb kept only the in-frame ones, dropping some. This table has over 120,000 clones, roughly 90% appearing once. Input material: PBMCs. These receptors were taken from a man between 18 and 29 years old in good health and CMV-seropositive. Both conserved end residues are part of each CDR3. A D gene is named only where the DNA matches it firmly. Only part of the rows carry a size: once, few, many, or a class if the clone is expanded.

d_call,v_call,clone_size,j_call,cdr3_nt,cdr3_aa
-,TRBV7-3,-,TRBJ2-7,TGTGCCAGCAGCTCCTCACCCACTGATGACGAGCAGTACTTC,CASSSSPTDDEQYF
TRBD1,TRBV7-9,-,TRBJ2-7,TGTGCCAGCAGCTTTTCGGGACAGGGGGTCGACGAGCAGTACTTC,CASSFSGQGVDEQYF
TRBD2,TRBV28,-,TRBJ2-7,TGTGCCAGCAGTTTATTCGGGAGGCTTTCCTACGAGCAGTACTTC,CASSLFGRLSYEQYF
TRBD1,TRBV7-3,-,TRBJ2-7,TGTGCCAGCAGCCGGACAGGGGGCAGTAAATACGAGCAGTACTTC,CASSRTGGSKYEQYF
-,TRBV7-9,-,TRBJ2-5,TGTGCCAGCAGCCCCTTCGACAGGTTGGAGACCCAGTACTTC,CASSPFDRLETQYF
-,TRBV30,once,TRBJ2-1,TGTGCCTGGAGTGTACTACTAGGCGATGAGCAGTTCTTC,CAWSVLLGDEQFF
-,TRBV4-1,-,TRBJ1-1,TGCGCCAGCAGCCAAGAAGGAGGGCTGATGAACACTGAAGCTTTCTTT,CASSQEGGLMNTEAFF
TRBD2,TRBV6-1,-,TRBJ2-1,TGTGCCTCCCTTTATGCTAGCGGGGGGAGAAATGAGCAGTTCTTC,CASLYASGGRNEQFF
TRBD1,TRBV6-6,-,TRBJ2-5,TGTGCCACCGACAGGGCGTCGGTCGAGACCCAGTACTTC,CATDRASVETQYF
TRBD1,TRBV6-1,-,TRBJ2-7,TGTGCCAGCACCCCGGGACAGGCCTACGAGCAGTACTTC,CASTPGQAYEQYF
-,TRBV7-7,-,TRBJ2-1,TGTGCTAGCAGCTTAGGAGGGCGGGACAATGAGCAGTTCTTC,CASSLGGRDNEQFF
TRBD1,TRBV6-5,-,TRBJ2-7,TGTGCCAGCAGTTTTACCGGGACAGGGAGTGGTGTGCAGTACTTC,CASSFTGTGSGVQYF
TRBD2,TRBV4-1,-,TRBJ2-7,TGCGCCAGCAGCAAGTCAGCGGGGAGCGAGCAGTACTTC,CASSKSAGSEQYF
TRBD1,TRBV6-6,-,TRBJ1-2,TGTGCCAGCAGTTACTCGGGACAGCCGGGGGGCTACACCTTC,CASSYSGQPGGYTF
-,TRBV28,-,TRBJ2-2,TGTGCCAGCAGTTTCGGCACCGGGGAGCTGTTTTTT,CASSFGTGELFF
-,TRBV6-1,-,TRBJ1-5,TGTGCCAGCAGGGGGGGACGGTATAGCAATCAGCCCCAGCATTTT,CASRGGRYSNQPQHF
-,TRBV9,-,TRBJ1-6,TGTGCCAGCAGCGTAGCGGGGAGTACCCTCCACTTT,CASSVAGSTLHF
-,TRBV5-1,-,TRBJ1-1,TGCGCCAGCAGGTTACAGGGCGACACTGAAGCTTTCTTT,CASRLQGDTEAFF
-,TRBV4-1,-,TRBJ1-5,TGCGCCAGCAGCCAAGATAGAGGGCAGGGGTTAAGGGGCAATCAGCCCCAGCATTTT,CASSQDRGQGLRGNQPQHF
-,TRBV11-2,-,TRBJ2-5,TGTGCCAGCAGCGATCCCCACAGGCCAGGCCAAGAGACCCAGTACTTC,CASSDPHRPGQETQYF
TRBD1,TRBV7-9,few,TRBJ1-5,TGTGCCGTCGGGACAGGGGATCAGCCCCAGCATTTT,CAVGTGDQPQHF
TRBD1,TRBV30,-,TRBJ1-2,TGTGCCTGGAGTGTATCGGGGACAGGGGGCTTTAACTATGGCTACACCTTC,CAWSVSGTGGFNYGYTF
TRBD1,TRBV5-4,once,TRBJ1-1,TGTGCCAGCAGCCAAGTTCTGACAGGGGATGAAGCTTTCTTT,CASSQVLTGDEAFF
-,TRBV5-1,-,TRBJ2-7,TGCGCCAGCACAGGGGAGTACGAGCAGTACTTC,CASTGEYEQYF
-,TRBV5-6,-,TRBJ1-1,TGTGCCAGCAGCTTGGGAGGGCACACTGAAGCTTTCTTT,CASSLGGHTEAFF
TRBD1,TRBV7-9,-,TRBJ2-7,TGTGCCAGCAGCCCCCGGGACAGGGGGTTCGACGAGCAGTACTTC,CASSPRDRGFDEQYF
TRBD1,TRBV19,few,TRBJ2-7,TGTGCCAGTAGTTGGACAGGGAGCTACGAGCAGTACTTC,CASSWTGSYEQYF
-,TRBV6-1,-,TRBJ1-1,TGTGCCAGCAGTGAACAAGGGGGGGCTGAAGCTTTCTTT,CASSEQGGAEAFF
-,TRBV25-1,-,TRBJ1-1,TGTGCCAGCAGGATCGCGACAGGGAACACTGAAGCTTTCTTT,CASRIATGNTEAFF
-,TRBV4-1,-,TRBJ1-3,TGCGCCAGCAGCCCCGGAACCAGACGGGGGGGAAATGGAAACACCATATATTTT,CASSPGTRRGGNGNTIYF
-,TRBV7-6,-,TRBJ1-1,TGTGCCAGCAGCTTAGTTGGAGAAAAGAGCACTGAAGCTTTCTTT,CASSLVGEKSTEAFF
TRBD2,TRBV14,once,TRBJ2-2,TGTGCCAGCAGCCAGAAAGGAGAACTAGCGGGAGAACTAGCGAACGGGGAGCTGTTTTTT,CASSQKGELAGELANGELFF
TRBD1,TRBV19,-,TRBJ2-2,TGTGCCAGTCGGCCCAGGGGGACGATCGGCACCGGGGAGCTGTTTTTT,CASRPRGTIGTGELFF
TRBD2,TRBV4-1,-,TRBJ2-7,TGCGCCAGCAGCTTAACAAGGGGAGGGGATACCTACGAGCAGTACTTC,CASSLTRGGDTYEQYF
TRBD1,TRBV4-1,-,TRBJ2-7,TGCGCCAGCAGACCTACAGGGGTTGGCGAGCAGTACTTC,CASRPTGVGEQYF
-,TRBV6-6,-,TRBJ1-4,TGTGCCAGCAGAGACGACAGCTTCGTTGAAAAACTGTTTTTT,CASRDDSFVEKLFF
-,TRBV7-7,-,TRBJ1-1,TGTGCTAGCAGCTTAGACACAGATACTGAAGCTTTCTTT,CASSLDTDTEAFF
-,TRBV13,-,TRBJ2-1,TGTGCCAGCAGCTACCCCGGGTCCTACAATGAGCAGTTCTTC,CASSYPGSYNEQFF
TRBD1,TRBV5-1,-,TRBJ2-7,TGCGCCAGCAGCGAGACGTCGGGACAGGGAATATACGAGCAGTACTTC,CASSETSGQGIYEQYF
-,TRBV15,-,TRBJ1-5,TGTGCCACCAGCCGCGCGGGGGGCAATCAGCCCCAGCATTTT,CATSRAGGNQPQHF
TRBD1,TRBV6-6,-,TRBJ1-1,TGTGCCAGCATCAAGGGGGCCCTGCAAGCCACTGAAGCTTTCTTT,CASIKGALQATEAFF
TRBD2,TRBV9,-,TRBJ2-1,TGTGCCAGCAGCGTAGGTAGCGGGGCCTACAATGAGCAGTTCTTC,CASSVGSGAYNEQFF
-,TRBV15,-,TRBJ1-4,TGTGCCACCAGCAGAGATCTGGGAGGTCGTGCCCTGTTTTTT,CATSRDLGGRALFF
-,TRBV30,-,TRBJ1-5,TGTGCCTGGAGTTACCCGGGGGTAGGCCAGCCCCAGCATTTT,CAWSYPGVGQPQHF
-,TRBV11-2,-,TRBJ2-7,TGTGCCAGCAGCCACGGAGGGTACGAGCAGTACTTC,CASSHGGYEQYF
-,TRBV6-1,-,TRBJ1-2,TGTGCCAGCAGTGAAACCGGGACATGCACCTTC,CASSETGTCTF
TRBD1,TRBV5-1,-,TRBJ1-5,TGCGCCAGCAGCTTGGAGGGGACAGGAGGGCAGCCCCAGCATTTT,CASSLEGTGGQPQHF
-,TRBV28,-,TRBJ1-5,TGTGCCAGCAGTTCAAAGCAGGGGTGGGACAATCAGCCCCAGCATTTT,CASSSKQGWDNQPQHF
-,TRBV29-1,-,TRBJ1-1,TGCAGCGTACGAAAAATCGGACATATAGGGAACACTGAAGCTTTCTTT,CSVRKIGHIGNTEAFF
-,TRBV28,-,TRBJ1-1,TGTGCCAGCAGGGCAGGAAAAGACGCTGAAGCTTTCTTT,CASRAGKDAEAFF
-,TRBV15,-,TRBJ1-5,TGTGCCACCAGTAGGGGTCTTAGCAATCAGCCCCAGCATTTT,CATSRGLSNQPQHF
TRBD1,TRBV19,-,TRBJ2-7,TGTGCCAGTAGTACCTCGACAGGGATGGACGAGCAGTACTTC,CASSTSTGMDEQYF
TRBD2,TRBV10-3,-,TRBJ2-1,TGTGCCATCAGTGAAACCCTAGCGGGGGACAATGAGCAGTTCTTC,CAISETLAGDNEQFF
-,TRBV20-1,-,TRBJ2-3,TGCAGTGCTCCACAAGGAGCGCAGTATTTT,CSAPQGAQYF
TRBD1,TRBV27,once,TRBJ1-1,TGTGCCAGCAGTTTAGACTCTCGACGAGGACAGGTACTATCGAACACTGAAGCTTTCTTT,CASSLDSRRGQVLSNTEAFF